The 14 T cell receptor beta chains presented below share a single source sample, sequenced in a study of control samples from healthy donors and cancer patients. The assay was immunoSEQ multiplex PCR, and TCRdb's table has in-frame clones only and misses some. The sample yields fewer than 90,000 clones, roughly 94% seen once. What was sequenced was blood. These TCRs come from a woman in her thirties or forties in good health.

This chain uses TRBV28 with TRBJ1-6; 7 bases are a match to TRBD1. The V segment lost 8 bases and the J segment 7 bases; nucleotides outside the gene matches: 8. The germline gives CDR1 MDHEN, CDR2 SYDVKM. The CDR3 spans 14 residues. The CDR3 DNA is TGTGCCAGCGGGGGGGACAGTAAAAATTCACCCCTCCACTTT. It yields the protein CASGGDSKNSPLHF.

The chain employs TRBV4-2 and TRBJ1-2, with 7 positions matching TRBD1. Germline loops: CDR1 LGHNA, CDR2 YNFKEQ. J gave up 2 bases and V 3 bases, and 6 bases lay outside the gene matches. The CDR3 has 15 residues. The CDR3 bases are TGTGCCAGCAGCCACACGGGACAGATCAACTATGGCTACACCTTC. Protein product: CASSHTGQINYGYTF.

The chain employs TRBV28 and TRBJ2-2; TRBD1 is a possible D gene (7 bases). The CDR3 runs 18 residues. The germline V gene has CDR1 MDHEN and CDR2 SYDVKM. V was cut by 5 bases and J by 6 bases, with 25 bases left in between. CDR3 loop: CASSPYTPYRGGPGELFF. The CDR3, as DNA: TGTGCCAGCAGTCCGTACACCCCGTACAGGGGAGGTCCCGGGGAGCTGTTTTTT.

J is TRBJ2-5 and V is TRBV5-1; D is undetermined. CDR1 and CDR2 from the germline V gene are SGHRS and YFSETQ. Between the trimmed V and J ends, which lost 3 bases and 2 bases, there was a span of 11 bases. The CDR3 runs to 14 residues. The CDR3 reads CASSSTLVQETQYF. The CDR3 DNA reads TGCGCCAGCAGCTCGACACTGGTTCAAGAGACCCAGTACTTC.

The CDR3 spells CASSIGGGALEQYF. For the CDR3, the DNA is TGTGCCAGTAGTATAGGAGGAGGCGCGCTCGAGCAGTACTTC. The V and J genes are TRBV19 and TRBJ2-7, with TRBD2 as a possible D gene (5 bases). Germline loops: CDR1 LNHDA, CDR2 SQIVND (reference sequence). V lost 1 base and J lost 6, with 13 bases in between. The CDR3 runs 14 residues.

This sequence joins TRBV18 and TRBJ2-5; D unresolved. V lost 8 bases and J lost 1, with 5 bases in between. The CDR3 has 11 amino acids. Germline values: CDR1 KGHSH, CDR2 LQKENI. CDR3 nucleotides: TGTGCCAGCGAAACCCAAGAGACCCAGTACTTC. Translating gives CASETQETQYF.

The V call is TRBV10-3, the J call TRBJ1-4; possible D gene TRBD1, 5 bases. The CDR3 has 16 amino acids. Trimming removed 5 bases at V and 0 bases at J, with 13 bases between. The V gene's germline CDR1 is ENHRY and CDR2 SYGVKD. CDR3 loop: CAISPGLPATNEKLFF. CDR3 sequence (DNA): TGTGCCATCAGTCCGGGACTCCCGGCAACTAATGAAAAACTGTTTTTT.

This chain uses TRBV6-5 with TRBJ2-7; either TRBD1 or TRBD2 may supply D (5 bases each). Trimming stripped 0 bases from V and 6 bases from J, with 18 bases between. Germline V CDR1 and CDR2: MNHEY, SVGAGI. CDR3 length: 16 residues. The CDR3 DNA reads TGTGCCAGCAGTTACTCTTTCGGGGCGTTCAATGCCGAGCAGTACTTC. It yields the protein CASSYSFGAFNAEQYF.

Worth noting for this clone: The junction departs from germline at one end; a sequencing error may be responsible. This chain uses TRBV7-7 with TRBJ1-3, with a weak D call TRBD1 (5 bases). The germline V gene has CDR1 SSHAT and CDR2 FNYEAQ (reference sequence). CDR3 size: 12 residues. CDR3 coding DNA: TGTGCTAGCAGCCCGGACAGAAACACCATATATTTT. Translating gives CASSPDRNTIYF. Based on the CDR3 plus reference TRBV7-7 and TRBJ1-3, the full variable domain is GAGVSQSPRYKVTKRGQDVTLRCDPISSHATLYWYQQALGQGPEFLTYFNYEAQPDKSGLPSDRFSAERPEGSISTLTIQRTEQRDSAMYRCASSPDRNTIYFGEGSWLTVV.

The gene calls are TRBV14 and TRBJ2-1; TRBD2 agrees at 7 bases. From germline, CDR1 is SGHDN and CDR2 FVKESK. Losses at the gene ends were 4 bases for V and 7 bases for J; bases not matched to a gene: 10. The CDR3 is 15 residues long. CDR3 bases: TGTGCCAGCAGCCCCCGGGGGGTTGCGGGTAATGAGCAGTTCTTC. Residues: CASSPRGVAGNEQFF.

This CDR3 is CSVESQLGEPQHF. The CDR3 bases are TGCAGCGTTGAAAGCCAATTAGGGGAGCCCCAGCATTTT. The chain is built from TRBV29-1 and TRBJ1-5, with a weak D call TRBD1 (5 bases). Germline V gene lookup returns CDR1 SQVTM and CDR2 ANQGSEA. The ends were cut back, 2 bases at V and 8 bases at J, with 13 bases in the middle. The CDR3 contains 13 residues.

As regards this clone: This CDR3 is also generated by other DNA sequences in the sample. J is TRBJ1-1 and V is TRBV6-5, with D possibly TRBD1 on 5 matching bases. CDR1 and CDR2 from the germline V gene are MNHEY and SVGAGI. Deletions cut 5 bases from V and 5 bases from J, with 12 bases between. The CDR3 spans 13 residues. CDR3 sequence: CASSRQGGTEAFF. CDR3 DNA sequence: TGTGCCAGCAGTCGCCAGGGAGGGACTGAAGCTTTCTTT.

This clone was seen just once. The chain links TRBV18 to TRBJ2-3; no clear D. The germline V gene has CDR1 KGHSH and CDR2 LQKENI. Trimming shortened V by 4 bases and J by 1 base, and 3 bases separated the two germline ends. This CDR3 contains 12 residues. Written as DNA, the CDR3 is TGTGCCAGCTCACTACGCACAGATACGCAGTATTTT. This codes for CASSLRTDTQYF. Using reference TRBV18 and TRBJ2-3 for the parts outside the CDR3, the full variable domain is NAGVMQNPRHLVRRRGQEARLRCSPMKGHSHVYWYRQLPEEGLKFMVYLQKENIIDESGMPKERFSAEFPKEGPSILRIQQVVRGDSAAYFCASSLRTDTQYFGPGTRLTVL.

The genes are TRBV7-9 and TRBJ2-5; D is unresolved. Germline CDR1 and CDR2: SEHNR and FQNEAQ (reference sequence). Deletions cut 1 base from V and 1 base from J, with 7 bases between. This CDR3 has 14 amino acids. The chain's CDR3 is CASSLEEAQETQYF. The CDR3 DNA reads as TGTGCCAGCAGCTTAGAGGAAGCCCAAGAGACCCAGTACTTC.